The 18 T cell receptor beta chains below were found in one sample sequenced in a study of vaccination effects on CD4 cells after COVID-19. Some clones are missing from TCRdb's copy, which holds only in-frame ones; the method was immunoSEQ multiplex PCR. The sample shows some 30,000 clones, roughly 80% of them seen only once. Antigen-specific CD4+ T cells were expanded with viral peptide pools in the ViraFEST assay before sequencing. Upon completion of 10 to 11 days in culture, CD4+ T cells were isolated. It was two doses of either the BNT162b2 or mRNA-1273 vaccine that participants received. For these receptors, no antigen is known. This specimen consisted of CD4+ T cells from PBMCs cultured with SARS-CoV-2 spike peptides, obtained after COVID-19 vaccination. These receptors were obtained from a human donor who received a COVID-19 vaccine. Some clones in this sample may be carry-over from other donors' samples.

The rearrangement joins TRBV5-1 to TRBJ1-2; weak D call: TRBD1 (6 bases). Trimming took 4 bases from V and 5 from J, leaving 21 bases between them. CDR1 and CDR2 from the germline V gene are SGHRS and YFSETQ. The CDR3 is made up of 16 amino acids. The CDR3 sequence: CASSPGGGSRTYGYTF. The CDR3 DNA reads as TGCGCCAGCAGCCCCGGTGGGGGCTCACGGACATATGGCTACACCTTC.

The chain links TRBV3-1 (or the pseudogene TRBV3-2) to TRBJ2-3; 13 positions match TRBD2. CDR3 length equals 18 residues. V lost 0 bases and J lost 2; bases outside the gene matches: 5. Per germline, CDR1 LGHDT and CDR2 YNNKEL (reference sequence). The CDR3 DNA reads as TGTGCCAGCAGCCAAGATCTCGGACTAGCGGGGGACACAGATACGCAGTATTTT. Translation: CASSQDLGLAGDTDTQYF.

For the CDR3, the DNA is TGTGCCAGCAGCTTAGCCACCTCAGGGGTAGAGACCCAGTACTTC. It translates to CASSLATSGVETQYF. V gene TRBV7-2 combines with J gene TRBJ2-5, with D maybe TRBD1 (6 bases). Per germline, CDR1 SGHTA and CDR2 FQGNSA. The CDR3 length is 15 residues. Trimming left V 0 bases short and J 4 bases short, with 12 bases between.

V usage is TRBV2 and J usage is TRBJ1-4; no clear D gene. Germline assignment: CDR1 SNHLY and CDR2 FYNNEI. CDR3 length equals 11 residues. V lost 6 bases, J lost 8 bases, and 7 bases lay in between. CDR3 sequence (DNA): TGTGCCAGCAGGGAACAGGAAAAACTGTTTTTT. It encodes CASREQEKLFF.

In this sample, this clone is medium-sized. The V call is TRBV18, the J call TRBJ1-6; 7 bases are shared with TRBD1. CDR1 and CDR2 from the germline V gene are KGHSH and LQKENI. The CDR3 is 13 residues long. V shed 5 bases and J 10 bases; nucleotides not matched to a gene: 5. CDR3: CASSKDRHSPLHF. CDR3 DNA sequence: TGTGCCAGCTCAAAGGACAGGCACTCACCCCTCCACTTT.

The chain uses TRBV5-1 and TRBJ2-5; 9 nucleotides line up with TRBD2. From germline, CDR1 is SGHRS and CDR2 YFSETQ. Trimming took 2 bases from V and 3 from J; bases not matched to a gene: 5. This CDR3 contains 15 residues. CDR3 region: CASSLHLAGEETQYF. The DNA for the CDR3 is TGCGCCAGCAGCTTACATTTAGCGGGAGAAGAGACCCAGTACTTC.

This clone occurred a few times. The J gene is TRBJ1-1, the V gene TRBV19, with a possible D match to TRBD1 (6 bases). Trimming shortened V by 1 base and J by 0 bases, and 12 bases separated the two germline ends. Germline CDR1 is LNHDA and CDR2 is SQIVND (reference sequence). The CDR3 contains 16 residues. DNA of the CDR3: TGTGCCAGTAGTATAGGAGGACAGCTCCTGAACACTGAAGCTTTCTTT. It yields the protein CASSIGGQLLNTEAFF.

The chain uses TRBV4-1 and TRBJ1-5, with D uncertain. The V gene lost 3 bases and the J gene lost 7 bases, with 10 bases spanning the gap. CDR3 size: 13 residues. Germline V lookup: CDR1 MGHRA, CDR2 YSYEKL. The CDR3 is CASSQGKRQPQHF. CDR3 coding DNA: TGCGCCAGCAGCCAGGGGAAGCGGCAGCCCCAGCATTTT.

The chain couples TRBV6-5 to TRBJ2-3; 11 positions agree with TRBD2. Germline CDR1 and CDR2: MNHEY and SVGAGI. This CDR3 contains 14 residues. The J segment lost 3 bases and the V segment lost 5 bases, leaving 1 base of the junction unmatched. The CDR3 here is CASSIAGGTDTQYF. DNA for the CDR3: TGTGCCAGCAGTATAGCGGGGGGGACAGATACGCAGTATTTT.

This clone was observed once. The rearrangement links TRBV2 to TRBJ1-5, with D hard to call. The germline CDR1 and CDR2 sequences are SNHLY and FYNNEI. This CDR3 has 13 amino acids. Trimming left V 3 bases short and J 7 bases short, with 10 bases between. In DNA, the CDR3 is TGTGCCAGCAGTGACTTAGAAGCACAGCCCCAGCATTTT. Its protein is CASSDLEAQPQHF. Full variable domain (outside the CDR3, taken from reference TRBV2 and TRBJ1-5): EPEVTQTPSHQVTQMGQEVILRCVPISNHLYFYWYRQILGQKVEFLVSFYNNEISEKSEIFDDQFSVERPDGSNFTLKIRSTKLEDSAMYFCASSDLEAQPQHFGDGTRLSIL.

This clone was seen more than once but under ten times. The chain links TRBV28 to TRBJ2-1; the match to TRBD1 covers 9 bases. The J segment lost 7 bases and the V segment lost 3 bases, leaving 7 bases of the junction unmatched. Germline values: CDR1 MDHEN, CDR2 SYDVKM. This CDR3 is built from 15 residues. In nucleotides, the CDR3 is TGTGCCAGCAGTTTGTTTGCACAGGGGGCTAATGAGCAGTTCTTC. Translated, it gives CASSLFAQGANEQFF.

The chain joins TRBV19 to TRBJ1-2, with D uncertain. Germline CDR1 and CDR2: LNHDA and SQIVND (reference sequence). Trimming removed 7 bases at V and 8 bases at J, with 14 bases between. This CDR3 is 12 amino acids long. Here the CDR3 DNA reads TGTGCCAGTACACCCCCCGTCGGGGGCTACACCTTC. It yields the protein CASTPPVGGYTF. Based on the CDR3 plus reference TRBV19 and TRBJ1-2, the full variable domain is DGGITQSPKYLFRKEGQNVTLSCEQNLNHDAMYWYRQDPGQGLRLIYYSQIVNDFQKGDIAEGYSVSREKKESFPLTVTSAQKNPTAFYLCASTPPVGGYTFGSGTRLTVV.

The chain has TRBV7-3 and TRBJ1-1, with D perhaps matching TRBD1 (5 bases). The CDR3 has 13 residues. V lost 2 bases and J lost 6, with 10 bases in between. Germline lookup yields CDR1 SGHTA and CDR2 FQGTGA. Here the CDR3 reads CASSLGAGSEAFF. DNA for the CDR3: TGTGCCAGCAGCTTAGGGGCAGGTTCTGAAGCTTTCTTT.

J is TRBJ1-4 and V is TRBV19; 8 bases agree with TRBD1. There are 16 residues in the CDR3. Germline V CDR1 and CDR2: LNHDA, SQIVND (reference sequence). With V trimmed by 5 bases and J by 9 bases, 14 bases remained unmatched. The CDR3 DNA follows: TGTGCCAGTAGTGACCCTCGCGGGACAGGAATCCAAAAACTGTTTTTT. Its protein is CASSDPRGTGIQKLFF.

This rearrangement joins TRBV6-2 or TRBV6-3 to TRBJ2-5; D call uncertain. Germline values: CDR1 MNHEY, CDR2 SVGEGT. The germline V and J ends were trimmed by 4 bases and 7 bases, with 16 bases remaining between them. There are 14 residues in the CDR3. Written as DNA, the CDR3 is TGTGCCAGCAGTTGGCTTCCGGGCGAGGCGACCCAGTACTTC. It yields the protein CASSWLPGEATQYF.

This chain joins TRBV18 and TRBJ1-5; unclear D gene. Germline V CDR1 and CDR2: KGHSH, LQKENI. With 3 bases removed from V and 6 bases from J, the gap between germline ends came to 9 bases. This CDR3 spans 13 amino acids. This chain's CDR3 is CASSPDILQPQHF. CDR3 DNA: TGTGCCAGCTCACCCGACATACTTCAGCCCCAGCATTTT.

This chain connects TRBV20-1 to TRBJ2-1, with 8 nucleotides matching TRBD2. Germline V gene lookup returns CDR1 DFQATT and CDR2 SNEGSKA (reference sequence). After removal of 3 bases from V and 2 bases from J, the junction contained 0 bases not matched to a gene. The CDR3 contains 13 residues. DNA for the CDR3: TGCAGTGCTAGTAGCGGGACCTACAATGAGCAGTTCTTC. This sequence encodes CSASSGTYNEQFF.

The rearrangement links TRBV5-1 to TRBJ2-3; D unclear. Germline CDR1 and CDR2: SGHRS and YFSETQ. Trimming stripped 0 bases from V and 3 bases from J, with 5 bases between. The CDR3 contains 13 residues. CDR3 region: CASSLGSTDTQYF. The CDR3 DNA is TGCGCCAGCAGCTTGGGTTCTACAGATACGCAGTATTTT.